This is a list of T cell receptor beta chains from one sample in a study of PD-1 blockade in classical Hodgkin lymphoma. Using immunoSEQ multiplex PCR, the repertoire was profiled, and TCRdb retains in-frame clones only, with some absent. The sample has 100,000 to 120,000 clones; 70% to 90% are singletons. The material was peripheral blood mononuclear cells (PBMCs), obtained before the second cycle of nivolumab. Receptors originate from a human donor with classical Hodgkin lymphoma. CDR3s leave out the opening cysteine and the closing phenylalanine or tryptophan. Expanded clones get a size class; other rows say once, few or many, or leave the size out.

v_call: TRBV25-1
clone_size: NA
j_call: TRBJ1-1
cdr3_aa: ASAVAVNTEAF

v_call: TRBV30
clone_size: few
j_call: TRBJ1-5
cdr3_aa: AWSALGQPQH

v_call: TRBV5-1
clone_size: NA
j_call: TRBJ2-7
cdr3_aa: ASSPGENTYEQY

v_call: TRBV6-5
clone_size: NA
j_call: TRBJ2-3
cdr3_aa: ASSSNGRGTDTQY

v_call: TRBV5-5
clone_size: NA
j_call: TRBJ2-7
cdr3_aa: ASSFGVGANSYEQY

v_call: TRBV6-5
clone_size: NA
j_call: TRBJ1-2
cdr3_aa: ASSYETGVGYT

v_call: TRBV30
clone_size: NA
j_call: TRBJ2-7
cdr3_aa: AWSVGVATYEQY

v_call: TRBV18
clone_size: NA
j_call: TRBJ2-7
cdr3_aa: ASSPEGQRTYEQY

v_call: TRBV19
clone_size: NA
j_call: TRBJ1-1
cdr3_aa: ASSIQHTEAF

v_call: TRBV9
clone_size: NA
j_call: TRBJ1-3
cdr3_aa: ASSSTDTGGLGNTIY

v_call: TRBV5-4
clone_size: few
j_call: TRBJ1-1
cdr3_aa: ASSLELGWEAF

v_call: TRBV29-1
clone_size: NA
j_call: TRBJ2-7
cdr3_aa: SASGGSYEQY

v_call: TRBV30
clone_size: NA
j_call: TRBJ1-3
cdr3_aa: AHIGQSSGNTIY

v_call: TRBV28
clone_size: NA
j_call: TRBJ2-1
cdr3_aa: ASSLRGLAGNEQF

v_call: TRBV4-1
clone_size: NA
j_call: TRBJ2-7
cdr3_aa: ASSPRKGYEQY

v_call: TRBV28
clone_size: NA
j_call: TRBJ1-1
cdr3_aa: ASKGASEAF

v_call: TRBV7-9
clone_size: NA
j_call: TRBJ2-3
cdr3_aa: ASSPDRGSADTQY

v_call: TRBV28
clone_size: NA
j_call: TRBJ2-7
cdr3_aa: ASSPSSYEQY

v_call: TRBV28
clone_size: NA
j_call: TRBJ1-2
cdr3_aa: ASSPAGNFYGYT

v_call: TRBV2
clone_size: NA
j_call: TRBJ2-5
cdr3_aa: ASNWDSQETQY

v_call: TRBV6-6
clone_size: NA
j_call: TRBJ2-7
cdr3_aa: ASTLTGDYEQY

v_call: TRBV21-1
clone_size: NA
j_call: TRBJ1-2
cdr3_aa: ASSCGAGLQDYGYT

v_call: TRBV9
clone_size: NA
j_call: TRBJ2-1
cdr3_aa: ASSPGTGVDNEQF

v_call: TRBV10-1
clone_size: few
j_call: TRBJ2-4
cdr3_aa: ASSEGLAGAKNIQY

v_call: TRBV11-2
clone_size: NA
j_call: TRBJ1-1
cdr3_aa: ASSTTGNTEAF

v_call: TRBV7-9
clone_size: NA
j_call: TRBJ2-1
cdr3_aa: ASSLALVGQRVYNEQF

v_call: TRBV4-2
clone_size: NA
j_call: TRBJ2-7
cdr3_aa: ASSLVTGTENYEQY

v_call: TRBV4-3
clone_size: NA
j_call: TRBJ1-5
cdr3_aa: ASSHTAGYGYQPQH

v_call: TRBV7-8
clone_size: NA
j_call: TRBJ2-2
cdr3_aa: ASSYYPHSGELF

v_call: TRBV6-1
clone_size: once
j_call: TRBJ2-1
cdr3_aa: ASSEASVFNEQF

v_call: TRBV29-1
clone_size: NA
j_call: TRBJ2-1
cdr3_aa: SVEDGPRVYYNEQF

v_call: TRBV10-1
clone_size: NA
j_call: TRBJ2-7
cdr3_aa: ASSEASSLHEQY

v_call: TRBV13
clone_size: NA
j_call: TRBJ1-3
cdr3_aa: ASSLGDRVSGNTIY

v_call: TRBV28
clone_size: few
j_call: TRBJ1-5
cdr3_aa: ASSFTAGGGNQPQH

v_call: TRBV6-5
clone_size: NA
j_call: TRBJ1-1
cdr3_aa: ASSSPATGNTEAF

v_call: TRBV5-1
clone_size: NA
j_call: TRBJ2-2
cdr3_aa: ASSLTGRTTGELF

v_call: TRBV7-6
clone_size: NA
j_call: TRBJ2-2
cdr3_aa: ASSSPPPQPGGTGELF

v_call: TRBV6-1
clone_size: NA
j_call: TRBJ1-2
cdr3_aa: ASSQYYGYT

v_call: TRBV7-2
clone_size: NA
j_call: TRBJ2-1
cdr3_aa: ASSSWTDYNEQF

v_call: TRBV7-9
clone_size: once
j_call: TRBJ2-5
cdr3_aa: ASGGRQETQY

v_call: TRBV19
clone_size: NA
j_call: TRBJ1-1
cdr3_aa: ASTGQAGEAF

v_call: TRBV10-1
clone_size: NA
j_call: TRBJ1-1
cdr3_aa: ASSLTGGGTEAF

v_call: TRBV11-2
clone_size: NA
j_call: TRBJ1-4
cdr3_aa: ASSSLQGMEEKLF

v_call: TRBV7-4
clone_size: few
j_call: TRBJ1-5
cdr3_aa: ASSIGQGCQPQH

v_call: TRBV4-3
clone_size: once
j_call: TRBJ1-2
cdr3_aa: ASSQGTRLSRGGYT

v_call: TRBV30
clone_size: NA
j_call: TRBJ2-1
cdr3_aa: AWSVPLLGEQF

v_call: TRBV19
clone_size: NA
j_call: TRBJ1-4
cdr3_aa: ASTRTHGAGNEKLF

v_call: TRBV18
clone_size: few
j_call: TRBJ1-1
cdr3_aa: ASSPQGTEAF

v_call: TRBV10-3
clone_size: NA
j_call: TRBJ2-7
cdr3_aa: AISESITSGSPYEQY

v_call: TRBV15
clone_size: NA
j_call: TRBJ2-1
cdr3_aa: ATSSPRTSGNEQF

v_call: TRBV5-1
clone_size: NA
j_call: TRBJ2-7
cdr3_aa: ASSEGSYEQY

v_call: TRBV19
clone_size: NA
j_call: TRBJ1-5
cdr3_aa: ASSISRQAYQPQH

v_call: TRBV30
clone_size: NA
j_call: TRBJ2-1
cdr3_aa: AWSQGAGYNEQF

v_call: TRBV11-2
clone_size: NA
j_call: TRBJ2-3
cdr3_aa: ASSPLAGVWTDTQY